This TCR beta chain was retrieved from a study of chemoradiotherapy in HPV16-positive cancers. Germline CDR1 SGHTA, CDR2 FQGNSA. Trimming shortened V by 6 bases and J by 5 bases, and 11 bases separated the two germline ends. The CDR3 length is 13 residues. Generated by immunoSEQ multiplex PCR, the TCRdb table keeps only in-frame clones and is missing some. The sample lists about 11,000 clones, roughly 77% occurring once. This sample was gathered from a patient who underwent chemoradiotherapy. The chain employs TRBV7-2 and TRBJ1-5; D gene unclear. The sequence was collected from a human donor with HPV-associated anogenital cancer. CDR3 protein: CASSIPGDQPQHF. The CDR3 region has the DNA TGTGCCAGCAGTATTCCAGGAGATCAGCCCCAGCATTTT.